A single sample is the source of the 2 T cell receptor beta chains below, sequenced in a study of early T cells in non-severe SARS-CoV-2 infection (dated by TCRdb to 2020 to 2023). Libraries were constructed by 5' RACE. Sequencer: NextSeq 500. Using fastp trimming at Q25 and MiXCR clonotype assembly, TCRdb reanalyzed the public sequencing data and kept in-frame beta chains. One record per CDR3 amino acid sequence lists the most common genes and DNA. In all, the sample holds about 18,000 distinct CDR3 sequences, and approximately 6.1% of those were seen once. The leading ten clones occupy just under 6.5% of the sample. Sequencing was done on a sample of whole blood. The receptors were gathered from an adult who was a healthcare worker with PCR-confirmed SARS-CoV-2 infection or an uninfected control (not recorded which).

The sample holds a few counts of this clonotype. The CDR3 here is CASSDLMDSYNQPQHF. In nucleotides, the CDR3 is TGTGCCAGCAGCGACCTGATGGACAGCTACAATCAGCCCCAGCATTTT. The J gene is TRBJ1-5, the V gene TRBV7-9, with D possibly matching TRBD1 (6 bases). Trimming took off 5 bases at V and 3 bases at J, with 17 bases between the two ends. This CDR3 is built from 16 residues. Germline-derived CDR1 and CDR2 are SEHNR and FQNEAQ (reference sequence).

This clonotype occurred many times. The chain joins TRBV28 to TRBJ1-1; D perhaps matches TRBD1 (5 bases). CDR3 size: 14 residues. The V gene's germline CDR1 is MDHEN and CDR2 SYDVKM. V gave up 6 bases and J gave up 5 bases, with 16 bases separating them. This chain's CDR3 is CASSQRWGWTEAFF. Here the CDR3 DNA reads TGTGCCAGCAGCCAACGTTGGGGGTGGACTGAAGCTTTCTTT. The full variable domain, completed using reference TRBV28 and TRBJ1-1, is DVKVTQSSRYLVKRTGEKVFLECVQDMDHENMFWYRQDPGLGLRLIYFSYDVKMKEKGDIPEGYSVSREKKERFSLILESASTNQTSMYLCASSQRWGWTEAFFGQGTRLTVV.